This passage covers 29 T cell receptor beta chains from one sample sequenced in a study of blood T cell repertoires in COVID-19. The table came from immunoSEQ multiplex PCR; TCRdb's copy has only in-frame clones and leaves some out. Of about 360,000 clones in the sample, around 87% were seen once. Sequencing was performed on PBMCs or T cells enriched from blood (not recorded which). The receptors come from a man younger than 40 who had recovered from COVID-19.

The chain's CDR3 is CSASHSYGYTF. The CDR3 coding sequence is TGCAGCGCTTCCCACAGCTATGGCTACACCTTC. The chain joins TRBV29-1 to TRBJ1-2; no clear D gene. The CDR3 totals 11 residues. The V gene lost 7 bases and the J gene lost 4 bases, with 10 bases spanning the gap. Germline CDR1 is SQVTM and CDR2 is ANQGSEA.

The CDR3 nucleotides are TGTGCCAGCAGCCCAGGAGGAAAACTGTTTTTT. Translated, it gives CASSPGGKLFF. The chain uses TRBV11-2 and TRBJ1-4; D is uncertain. Trimming pared 5 bases from V and 10 bases from J, leaving 8 bases between. The germline V gene encodes CDR1 SGHAT and CDR2 FQNNGV. This CDR3 region has 11 residues. The full variable domain, its missing parts supplied by reference TRBV11-2 and TRBJ1-4, is EAGVAQSPRYKIIEKRQSVAFWCNPISGHATLYWYQQILGQGPKLLIQFQNNGVVDDSQLPKDRFSAERLKGVDSTLKIQPAKLEDSAVYLCASSPGGKLFFGSGTQLSVL.

Details on this clone: The same CDR3 is also encoded by other DNA sequences in this sample. CDR3 nucleotide sequence: TGTGCTAGTGGTTTCAGGGCCACTAATGAAAAACTGTTTTTT. Translated, it gives CASGFRATNEKLFF. The chain links TRBV12-5 to TRBJ1-4; tentatively, D is TRBD1 (5 bases). Germline-derived CDR1 and CDR2 are LGHNT and FRNRAP. The V end lost 3 bases, the J end lost 2 bases, and 7 bases lay between the germline ends. This CDR3 is 14 amino acids long.

The V call is TRBV7-6, the J call TRBJ2-1; D gene unclear. The CDR3 contains 16 residues. The germline gives CDR1 SGHVS, CDR2 FNYEAQ. With 1 base removed from V and 1 base from J, the gap between germline ends came to 11 bases. The CDR3 DNA reads TGTGCCAGCAGCTTAGGTATAGTCTGGTCCTACAATGAGCAGTTCTTC. Its protein is CASSLGIVWSYNEQFF.

V is TRBV30 and J is TRBJ1-6; perhaps TRBD1 as D (5 bases). The ends were cut back, 7 bases at V and 5 bases at J, with 12 bases in the middle. The CDR3 is 13 residues long. Germline CDR1 and CDR2: GTSNPN and SVGIG (reference sequence). DNA of the CDR3: TGTGCCTCGAGACAGCTGAATAATTCACCCCTCCACTTT. Amino acid sequence: CASRQLNNSPLHF.

The chain is built from TRBV5-4 and TRBJ2-5; D may be TRBD1 (5 bases). Trimming cost V 2 bases and J 4 bases, with 9 bases left between them. Germline CDR1 is SGHNT and CDR2 is YYREEE (reference sequence). This CDR3 contains 13 residues. The CDR3: CASSFERGETQYF. CDR3 DNA: TGTGCCAGCAGCTTTGAAAGGGGAGAGACCCAGTACTTC.

This chain uses TRBV5-1 with TRBJ2-3; D gene unclear. The CDR3 runs to 15 residues. Trimming took off 0 bases at V and 4 bases at J, with 12 bases between the two ends. Germline assignment: CDR1 SGHRS and CDR2 YFSETQ. CDR3 region: CASSLVGSESDTQYF. DNA of the CDR3: TGCGCCAGCAGCTTGGTCGGGTCAGAATCAGATACGCAGTATTTT.

The CDR3 loop reads CASSENSGGNTEAFF. CDR3 bases: TGTGCCAGCAGCGAAAACTCGGGTGGAAACACTGAAGCTTTCTTT. V gene TRBV9 combines with J gene TRBJ1-1; D remains unclear. This CDR3 region has 15 residues. Germline CDR1 SGDLS, CDR2 YYNGEE. Trimming shortened V by 3 bases and J by 2 bases, and 14 bases separated the two germline ends.

This sequence joins TRBV15 and TRBJ1-2; 9 bases map to TRBD1. This CDR3 contains 14 residues. Germline CDR1 reads LNHNV; CDR2 reads YYDKDF (reference sequence). Losses at the gene ends were 4 bases for V and 2 bases for J; bases not matched to a gene: 2. The CDR3, as DNA: TGTGCCACCAGCAAAGACAGGGGGAACTATGGCTACACCTTC. Encoded protein: CATSKDRGNYGYTF.

The chain links TRBV2 to TRBJ2-5; tentatively, D is TRBD2 (6 bases). Trimming pared 3 bases from V and 4 bases from J, leaving 15 bases between. This CDR3 spans 15 amino acids. Germline CDR1 SNHLY, CDR2 FYNNEI. This chain's CDR3 is CASSDRWGDGETQYF. The DNA of the CDR3 is TGTGCCAGCAGTGATCGGTGGGGGGATGGAGAGACCCAGTACTTC.

This clone was observed once. This chain links TRBV5-1 with TRBJ1-1; 7 nucleotides match TRBD1. The V gene end was trimmed by 7 bases and the J gene end by 3 bases; junction bases not matched to a gene: 15. Germline lookup yields CDR1 SGHRS and CDR2 YFSETQ. The CDR3 runs 16 residues. CDR3 loop: CASLQDPGQSYTEAFF. The CDR3, as DNA: TGCGCCAGCTTACAAGACCCGGGACAGTCGTACACTGAAGCTTTCTTT.

The CDR3 reads CAVRDRDNSPLHF. The CDR3 DNA sequence: TGTGCCGTCCGGGACAGGGATAATTCACCCCTCCACTTT. The rearrangement joins TRBV10-3 to TRBJ1-6; 9 bases map to TRBD1. The CDR3 loop spans 13 amino acids. The V gene's germline CDR1 is ENHRY and CDR2 SYGVKD. Losses at the gene ends were 11 bases for V and 5 bases for J; bases not matched to a gene: 4.

The gene calls are TRBV20-1 and TRBJ1-5; 7 nucleotides agree with TRBD1. The V and J ends lost 3 bases and 5 bases, in that order; junction bases with no gene match: 7. The CDR3 has 14 amino acids. Germline CDR1 and CDR2: DFQATT and SNEGSKA (reference sequence). DNA of the CDR3: TGCAGTGCTAGTTCAGGGGGAAACTATCAGCCCCAGCATTTT. Translated: CSASSGGNYQPQHF.

V gene TRBV5-1 combines with J gene TRBJ2-3, with D perhaps matching TRBD2 (6 bases). Trimming shortened V by 7 bases and J by 4 bases, and 10 bases separated the two germline ends. The V gene's germline CDR1 is SGHRS and CDR2 YFSETQ. This CDR3 region has 12 residues. The CDR3 spells CASGEVADTQYF. The CDR3 region has the DNA TGCGCCAGCGGGGAGGTGGCAGATACGCAGTATTTT.

The chain combines TRBV19 with TRBJ2-2, with D possibly matching TRBD2 (5 bases). Germline-derived CDR1 and CDR2 are LNHDA and SQIVND (reference sequence). This CDR3 is built from 14 residues. V dropped 10 bases and J dropped 1 base, with 13 bases sitting between them. The CDR3 DNA sequence: TGTGCCACCCGAGGGAAACAGAACACCGGGGAGCTGTTTTTT. This encodes CATRGKQNTGELFF.

The chain uses TRBV6-5 and TRBJ2-7, with TRBD1 matching 8 bases. V shed 4 bases, J shed 0 bases, and the junction held 2 bases outside the gene matches. CDR3 length: 14 amino acids. Germline V gives CDR1 MNHEY, CDR2 SVGAGI. CDR3 DNA sequence: TGTGCCAGCAGTTGGGACAGGCGCTCCTACGAGCAGTACTTC. It encodes CASSWDRRSYEQYF.

The genes are TRBV5-1 and TRBJ2-1; 11 bases are a match to TRBD1. CDR3 length equals 15 residues. Germline V gives CDR1 SGHRS, CDR2 YFSETQ. After removal of 2 bases from V and 6 bases from J, the junction contained 4 bases not matched to a gene. The CDR3 DNA reads TGCGCCAGCAGCTTATCCGGGACAGGGGGCAATGAGCAGTTCTTC. Translation: CASSLSGTGGNEQFF.

The chain combines TRBV25-1 with TRBJ1-6, with D possibly being TRBD1 (5 bases). Trimming took 4 bases from V and 9 from J, leaving 16 bases between them. This CDR3 contains 15 residues. Germline-derived CDR1 and CDR2 are MGHDK and SYGVNS. CDR3 sequence: CASSVGGAYVSPLHF. The CDR3 nucleotides are TGTGCCAGCAGTGTTGGTGGGGCTTACGTTTCACCCCTCCACTTT.

This chain joins TRBV19 and TRBJ1-5; 7 bases agree with TRBD1. The CDR3 length is 15 residues. Per the germline V gene, CDR1 is LNHDA and CDR2 is SQIVND (reference sequence). V gave up 5 bases and J gave up 3 bases; unmatched junction bases: 7. In nucleotides, the CDR3 is TGTGCCAGTAGTTCACAACAGGGGAACAATCAGCCCCAGCATTTT. Protein product: CASSSQQGNNQPQHF.

The chain couples TRBV7-9 to TRBJ2-2; maybe TRBD1 (6 bases). V dropped 4 bases and J dropped 5 bases, with 20 bases sitting between them. The CDR3 extends over 17 amino acids. CDR1 is SEHNR and CDR2 is FQNEAQ in the germline V gene (reference sequence). The CDR3 spells CASSSDRSGWKTGELFF. For the CDR3, the DNA is TGTGCCAGCAGCTCCGACAGGTCCGGTTGGAAGACCGGGGAGCTGTTTTTT.

J is TRBJ1-1 and V is TRBV5-4; 7 bases line up with TRBD1. The ends lost 5 bases at V and 5 bases at J; junction bases unmatched: 6. The V gene's germline CDR1 is SGHNT and CDR2 YYREEE (reference sequence). The CDR3 has 13 amino acids. The CDR3 nucleotides are TGTGCCAGCAGAATTGTACAGGGGACTGAAGCTTTCTTT. This translates into CASRIVQGTEAFF.

V usage is TRBV20-1 and J usage is TRBJ2-7; D possibly corresponds to TRBD1 (5 bases). V was clipped by 3 bases and J by 4 bases, with 7 bases between them. This CDR3 is built from 11 residues. Germline V lookup: CDR1 DFQATT, CDR2 SNEGSKA (reference sequence). CDR3: CSASGHYEQYF. DNA for the CDR3: TGCAGTGCTAGCGGACATTACGAGCAGTACTTC.

This rearrangement joins TRBV7-9 to TRBJ1-1, with D unresolved. There are 14 residues in the CDR3. The V and J ends lost 5 bases and 0 bases respectively, with 10 bases between them. The germline gives CDR1 SEHNR, CDR2 FQNEAQ (reference sequence). CDR3 DNA: TGTGCCAGCAGCCGGGGAGGGCTGAACACTGAAGCTTTCTTT. The encoded protein is CASSRGGLNTEAFF.

The V call is TRBV27, the J call TRBJ1-4; D is ambiguous. This CDR3 spans 15 amino acids. Trimming removed 5 bases at V and 8 bases at J, with 18 bases between. From germline, CDR1 is MNHEY and CDR2 SMNVEV (reference sequence). CDR3 region: CASSLGGPRREKLFF. The CDR3 region has the DNA TGTGCCAGCAGTCTCGGCGGCCCTAGGAGGGAAAAACTGTTTTTT. The whole variable domain, remainder taken from reference TRBV27 and TRBJ1-4, is EAQVTQNPRYLITVTGKKLTVTCSQNMNHEYMSWYRQDPGLGLRQIYYSMNVEVTDKGDVPEGYKVSRKEKRNFPLILESPSPNQTSLYFCASSLGGPRREKLFFGSGTQLSVL.

CDR3 loop: CATSRVGEKLFF. The CDR3, as DNA: TGTGCCACCAGCAGAGTCGGTGAAAAACTGTTTTTT. This chain links TRBV15 with TRBJ1-4; D is undetermined. The germline CDR1 and CDR2 sequences are LNHNV and YYDKDF (reference sequence). This CDR3 has 12 residues. The V end lost 1 base, the J end lost 7 bases, and 4 bases lay between the germline ends.

V is TRBV29-1 and J is TRBJ1-3; D might be TRBD1 (5 bases). The CDR3 loop spans 15 amino acids. V lost 6 bases to trimming and J lost 0 bases, with 15 bases between them. Looked up from germline, CDR1 is SQVTM and CDR2 is ANQGSEA. CDR3 amino acids: CSVEGLGSSGNTIYF. The CDR3, as DNA: TGCAGCGTGGAGGGGCTGGGTTCCTCTGGAAACACCATATATTTT.

Remarks on this clone: Other DNA sequences in the same sample also yield this CDR3. This chain joins TRBV5-1 and TRBJ2-1; a weak D match, TRBD2 (7 bases). Germline-derived CDR1 and CDR2 are SGHRS and YFSETQ. The CDR3 is made up of 14 amino acids. V shed 0 bases and J shed 9 bases, with 13 bases lying between them. Here the CDR3 reads CASSLGGGASEQFF. As DNA, the CDR3 is TGCGCCAGCAGCTTGGGTGGGGGGGCCAGTGAGCAGTTCTTC.

The rearrangement links TRBV2 to TRBJ1-2; 9 nucleotides agree with TRBD1. The CDR3 is made up of 14 amino acids. V lost 8 bases and J lost 4; bases outside the gene matches: 8. CDR1 is SNHLY, CDR2 FYNNEI, per germline. The CDR3 coding sequence is TGTGCCAGCGGGAACAGGGGGCTGGGCTATGGCTACACCTTC. Residues: CASGNRGLGYGYTF.

The V and J genes are TRBV7-6 and TRBJ2-3, with 12 bases that match TRBD1. Germline V gene sequence: CDR1 SGHVS, CDR2 FNYEAQ. J lost 2 bases, V lost 2 bases, and 5 bases had no gene match. CDR3 size: 17 residues. The CDR3 loop reads CASSLLPGQGATDTQYF. The DNA of the CDR3 is TGTGCCAGCAGCTTACTCCCGGGACAGGGGGCCACAGATACGCAGTATTTT.